The clone carrying this T cell receptor (beta chain) was seen a handful of times. This sample's treatment: randomized to nivolumab then ipilimumab (arm A) or the reverse (arm B). DNA-damaging chemotherapy had not been given to any patient beforehand. PBMC sorting kept live CD3+CD8+ cells without CD19 or CD56. Between the trimmed V and J ends, which lost 1 base and 3 bases, there was a span of 10 bases. Germline CDR1 and CDR2: SSHAT and FNYEAQ (reference sequence). CDR3 length equals 14 residues. This table comes from immunoSEQ multiplex PCR, and its TCRdb copy is limited to in-frame clones, with some not included. This sample has about 40,000 clones, with 86% found just once. These data are taken from a study of sequential checkpoint blockade in melanoma. Study in general: First-line arms were nivolumab then ipilimumab, or the reverse, randomized 1:1. Both treatment sequences were followed by maintenance nivolumab.

This rearrangement joins TRBV7-7 to TRBJ2-7; D not certain. The sequence was collected from a human donor with melanoma. This sample comprised CD8+ T cells sorted from blood (inferred from file names), obtained from a patient given nivolumab and ipilimumab in sequence. CDR3 nucleotide sequence: TGTGCCAGCAGCTTAGTACCAGGTTGCTACGAGCAGTACTTC. It encodes CASSLVPGCYEQYF. The full variable domain, rest sourced from reference TRBV7-7 and TRBJ2-7, is GAGVSQSPRYKVTKRGQDVTLRCDPISSHATLYWYQQALGQGPEFLTYFNYEAQPDKSGLPSDRFSAERPEGSISTLTIQRTEQRDSAMYRCASSLVPGCYEQYFGPGTRLTVT.